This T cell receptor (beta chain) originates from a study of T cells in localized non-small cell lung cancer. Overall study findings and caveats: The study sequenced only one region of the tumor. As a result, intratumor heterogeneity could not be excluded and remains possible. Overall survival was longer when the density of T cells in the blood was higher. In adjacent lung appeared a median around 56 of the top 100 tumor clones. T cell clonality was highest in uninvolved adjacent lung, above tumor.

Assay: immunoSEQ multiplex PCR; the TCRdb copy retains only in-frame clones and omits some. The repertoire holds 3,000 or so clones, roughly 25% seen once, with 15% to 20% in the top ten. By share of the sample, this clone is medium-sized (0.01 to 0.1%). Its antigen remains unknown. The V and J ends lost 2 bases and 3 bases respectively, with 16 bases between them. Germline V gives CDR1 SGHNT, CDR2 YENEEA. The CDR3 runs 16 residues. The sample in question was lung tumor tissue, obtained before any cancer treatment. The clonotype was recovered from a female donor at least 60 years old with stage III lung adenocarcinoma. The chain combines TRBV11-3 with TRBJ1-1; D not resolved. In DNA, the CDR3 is TGTGCCAGCAGCTTATGGGTCCGGGGAGCTGACACTGAAGCTTTCTTT. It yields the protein CASSLWVRGADTEAFF.